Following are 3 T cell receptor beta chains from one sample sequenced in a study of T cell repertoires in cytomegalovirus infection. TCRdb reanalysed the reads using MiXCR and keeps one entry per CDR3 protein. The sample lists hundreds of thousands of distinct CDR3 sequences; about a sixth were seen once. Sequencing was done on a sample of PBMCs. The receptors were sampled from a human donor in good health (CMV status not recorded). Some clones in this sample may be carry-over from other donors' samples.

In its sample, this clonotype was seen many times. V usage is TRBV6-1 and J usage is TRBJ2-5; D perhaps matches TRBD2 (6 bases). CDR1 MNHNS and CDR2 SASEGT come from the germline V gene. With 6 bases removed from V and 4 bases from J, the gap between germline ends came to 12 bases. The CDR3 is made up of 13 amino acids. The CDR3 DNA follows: TGTGCCAGCAGGCGGGATCACGGAGAGACCCAGTACTTC. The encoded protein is CASRRDHGETQYF.

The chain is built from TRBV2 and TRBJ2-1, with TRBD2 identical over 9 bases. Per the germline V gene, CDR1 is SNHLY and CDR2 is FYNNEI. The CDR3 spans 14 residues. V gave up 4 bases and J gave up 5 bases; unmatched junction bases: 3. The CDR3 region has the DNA TGTGCCAGCAGTGTAGCGGGGGCAGACAATGAGCAGTTCTTC. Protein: CASSVAGADNEQFF.

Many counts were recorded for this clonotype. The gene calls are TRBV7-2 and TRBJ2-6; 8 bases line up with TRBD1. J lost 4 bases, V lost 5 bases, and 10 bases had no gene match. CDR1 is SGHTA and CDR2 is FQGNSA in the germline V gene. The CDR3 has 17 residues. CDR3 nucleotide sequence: TGTGCCAGCAGCATCGCAGGGGGCTCAGGAGGGGCCAACGTCCTGACTTTC. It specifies CASSIAGGSGGANVLTF.